What follows are 17 T cell receptor beta chains derived from one specimen sequenced in a study of patients and donors after allogeneic stem cell transplantation. MiXCR was run by TCRdb on the RT-PCR reads, yielding one entry per CDR3 protein. The data show about 960,000 distinct CDR3 sequences, roughly 18% seen once. The specimen sequenced was blood, either unsorted or a sorted T cell fraction (not recorded which). Receptors were obtained from a human donor who was either an allogeneic HSCT recipient or a stem cell or donor lymphocyte infusion donor (not recorded which). It is not recorded whose cells these are; they may come from a transplant donor.

This clonotype was seen a few times. The chain recombines TRBV6-1 with TRBJ2-3; the D gene is possibly TRBD1 (6 bases). The length of the CDR3 is 15 residues. The V gene's germline CDR1 is MNHNS and CDR2 SASEGT. V gave up 5 bases and J gave up 4 bases, with 16 bases separating them. CDR3 DNA sequence: TGTGCCAGCAGTCCTTGGTCTGGGGGCGCAGATACGCAGTATTTT. Amino acids: CASSPWSGGADTQYF.

This clonotype showed up just a few times. The chain employs TRBV16 and TRBJ1-3; TRBD1 is a possible D gene (5 bases). V lost 4 bases, J lost 8 bases, and 15 bases lay in between. The CDR3 has 14 amino acids. Germline CDR1 reads KGHSY; CDR2 reads FQNENV. The CDR3 region has the DNA TGTGCCAGCAGCCGGACAAGCAGCCCGGACACCATATATTTT. Its translation: CASSRTSSPDTIYF.

This clonotype was recorded a few times. This rearrangement joins TRBV20-1 to TRBJ2-5; D is possibly TRBD2 (6 bases). From germline, CDR1 is DFQATT and CDR2 SNEGSKA (reference sequence). Trimming took 3 bases from V and 1 from J, leaving 18 bases between them. The CDR3 contains 16 residues. The CDR3 here is CSASRTIPGSQETQYF. CDR3 DNA: TGCAGTGCTAGTCGTACAATACCCGGGAGCCAAGAGACCCAGTACTTC.

V usage is TRBV9 and J usage is TRBJ2-7, with 10 bases identical to TRBD2. V lost 3 bases to trimming and J lost 6 bases; unmatched junction nucleotides: 6. CDR1 SGDLS and CDR2 YYNGEE come from the germline V gene. This CDR3 contains 14 residues. The CDR3 DNA sequence: TGTGCCAGCAGCGCCGACCTAGCGGGAGCCGAGCAGTACTTC. This gives the protein CASSADLAGAEQYF. The full variable domain, its missing parts supplied by reference TRBV9 and TRBJ2-7, is DSGVTQTPKHLITATGQRVTLRCSPRSGDLSVYWYQQSLDQGLQFLIQYYNGEERAKGNILERFSAQQFPDLHSELNLSSLELGDSALYFCASSADLAGAEQYFGPGTRLTVT.

This clonotype was seen only a few times. The CDR3 bases are TGTGCCTCGAGGAGGAACATGAACACTGAAGCTTTCTTT. Residues: CASRRNMNTEAFF. The rearrangement uses TRBV6-1 and TRBJ1-1; D is uncertain. CDR1 and CDR2 from the germline V gene are MNHNS and SASEGT. Between the trimmed V and J ends, which lost 11 bases and 0 bases, there was a span of 13 bases. The CDR3 length is 13 residues.

This clonotype was detected a few times. The V gene is TRBV7-9, the J gene TRBJ2-1; D is undetermined. This CDR3 is 13 amino acids long. V gave up 3 bases and J gave up 10 bases, with 13 bases separating them. CDR1 and CDR2 from the germline V gene are SEHNR and FQNEAQ (reference sequence). CDR3 bases: TGTGCCAGCAGCTTGTCGACCCCGAACGAGCAGTTCTTC. This translates into CASSLSTPNEQFF.

The rearrangement links TRBV24-1 to TRBJ2-1, with TRBD2 identical over 7 bases. The CDR3 totals 13 residues. Per germline, CDR1 KGHDR and CDR2 SFDVKD. With V trimmed by 5 bases and J by 6 bases, 3 bases remained unmatched. The DNA of the CDR3 is TGTGCCACCAGTGGAGTAGCGGGCAATGAGCAGTTCTTC. It translates to CATSGVAGNEQFF.

The table lists this clonotype with a few counts. The genes are TRBV15 and TRBJ2-7; 7 nucleotides agree with TRBD2. The length of the CDR3 is 14 residues. Germline CDR1 LNHNV, CDR2 YYDKDF (reference sequence). J lost 3 bases, V lost 1 base, and 3 bases had no gene match. This CDR3 reads CATSRVGGDYEQYF. In DNA, the CDR3 is TGTGCCACCAGCAGAGTGGGGGGGGACTACGAGCAGTACTTC. The variable domain in full, with the rest retrieved from reference TRBV15 and TRBJ2-7, is DAMVIQNPRYQVTQFGKPVTLSCSQTLNHNVMYWYQQKSSQAPKLLFHYYDKDFNNEADTPDNFQSRRPNTSFCFLDIRSPGLGDTAMYLCATSRVGGDYEQYFGPGTRLTVT.

The gene calls are TRBV10-3 and TRBJ2-1; D is tentatively TRBD1 or TRBD2 (5 bases each). The ends were cut back, 8 bases at V and 0 bases at J, with 11 bases in the middle. In germline, CDR1 is ENHRY, CDR2 SYGVKD. The CDR3 sequence is 14 residues long. CDR3 sequence: CAIGSGSSYNEQFF. CDR3 nucleotide sequence: TGTGCCATCGGCTCAGGGAGCTCCTACAATGAGCAGTTCTTC.

The chain recombines TRBV20-1 with TRBJ1-2; 9 nucleotides match TRBD1. J was trimmed by 6 bases and V by 6 bases; bases with no gene match: 17. The CDR3 loop spans 16 amino acids. CDR1 is DFQATT, CDR2 SNEGSKA, per germline (reference sequence). In DNA form, the CDR3 reads TGCAGTGCCCTTCACCCGGGACAGGGAGTGAAAAATGGCTACACCTTC. Its protein product is CSALHPGQGVKNGYTF.

The rearrangement uses TRBV7-2 and TRBJ2-3; D is tentatively TRBD1 or TRBD2 (5 bases each). Trimming removed 5 bases from V and 2 bases from J, with 11 bases in between. The CDR3 totals 14 residues. Germline V gives CDR1 SGHTA, CDR2 FQGNSA. CDR3 in DNA: TGTGCCAGCAGCCAATGGGGGAACACAGATACGCAGTATTTT. Amino acid sequence: CASSQWGNTDTQYF. Filled out from reference TRBV7-2 and TRBJ2-3, the complete variable domain reads GAGVSQSPSNKVTEKGKDVELRCDPISGHTALYWYRQSLGQGLEFLIYFQGNSAPDKSGLPSDRFSAERTGGSVSTLTIQRTQQEDSAVYLCASSQWGNTDTQYFGPGTRLTVL.

This clonotype has just a few counts. Here the CDR3 reads CASSLPRASLNTGELFF. The DNA of the CDR3 is TGTGCCAGCAGCTTACCTAGGGCTAGCTTGAACACCGGGGAGCTGTTTTTT. The chain combines TRBV7-9 with TRBJ2-2; maybe TRBD2 (5 bases). The CDR3 is 17 amino acids. With 2 bases removed from V and 1 base from J, the gap between germline ends came to 14 bases. Per the germline V gene, CDR1 is SEHNR and CDR2 is FQNEAQ (reference sequence). The full variable domain, with the rest looked up from reference TRBV7-9 and TRBJ2-2, is DTGVSQNPRHKITKRGQNVTFRCDPISEHNRLYWYRQTLGQGPEFLTYFQNEAQLEKSRLLSDRFSAERPKGSFSTLEIQRTEQGDSAMYLCASSLPRASLNTGELFFGEGSRLTVL.

The V gene is TRBV5-6, the J gene TRBJ2-7; D is perhaps TRBD2 (5 bases). The CDR3 is 13 residues long. The ends were cut back, 2 bases at V and 4 bases at J, with 10 bases in the middle. Germline CDR1 SGHDT, CDR2 YYEEEE. The CDR3 DNA reads TGTGCCAGCAGCTTTATAGGGAGATACGAGCAGTACTTC. Its translation is CASSFIGRYEQYF. The full variable domain, with the rest looked up from reference TRBV5-6 and TRBJ2-7, is DAGVTQSPTHLIKTRGQQVTLRCSPKSGHDTVSWYQQALGQGPQFIFQYYEEEERQRGNFPDRFSGHQFPNYSSELNVNALLLGDSALYLCASSFIGRYEQYFGPGTRLTVT.

The rearrangement uses TRBV12-3 or TRBV12-4 and TRBJ2-2, with D maybe TRBD1 (5 bases). The V end lost 3 bases, the J end lost 4 bases, and 12 bases lay between the germline ends. The CDR3 spans 15 residues. Written as DNA, the CDR3 is TGTGCCAGCAGTTTCGCAACAGGAGCCACCGGGGAGCTGTTTTTT. Protein: CASSFATGATGELFF.

J is TRBJ2-7 and V is TRBV7-8, with D unclear. The V gene's germline CDR1 is SGHVS and CDR2 FQNEAQ. Trimming pared 2 bases from V and 5 bases from J, leaving 10 bases between. The CDR3 loop spans 13 amino acids. The CDR3 region is CASSLLLSHEQYF. The CDR3 DNA sequence: TGTGCCAGCAGCTTACTCCTATCGCACGAGCAGTACTTC.

This clonotype occurred many times. The rearrangement links TRBV12-3 or TRBV12-4 to TRBJ2-2; no firm D call. Trimming took off 8 bases at V and 6 bases at J, with 16 bases between the two ends. The CDR3 runs to 14 residues. The DNA of the CDR3 is TGTGCCAGCTACAGACGACCAGCCGCCGGGGAGCTGTTTTTT. This translates into CASYRRPAAGELFF.

This clonotype was counted between two and nine times. The chain combines TRBV12-3 or TRBV12-4 with TRBJ2-3; possibly TRBD1 for D (6 bases). V was trimmed by 5 bases and J by 5 bases, leaving 14 bases between them. CDR3 length: 14 amino acids. CDR3 amino acids: CASSKQGGGDTQYF. In DNA form, the CDR3 reads TGTGCCAGCAGTAAACAGGGTGGTGGAGATACGCAGTATTTT.